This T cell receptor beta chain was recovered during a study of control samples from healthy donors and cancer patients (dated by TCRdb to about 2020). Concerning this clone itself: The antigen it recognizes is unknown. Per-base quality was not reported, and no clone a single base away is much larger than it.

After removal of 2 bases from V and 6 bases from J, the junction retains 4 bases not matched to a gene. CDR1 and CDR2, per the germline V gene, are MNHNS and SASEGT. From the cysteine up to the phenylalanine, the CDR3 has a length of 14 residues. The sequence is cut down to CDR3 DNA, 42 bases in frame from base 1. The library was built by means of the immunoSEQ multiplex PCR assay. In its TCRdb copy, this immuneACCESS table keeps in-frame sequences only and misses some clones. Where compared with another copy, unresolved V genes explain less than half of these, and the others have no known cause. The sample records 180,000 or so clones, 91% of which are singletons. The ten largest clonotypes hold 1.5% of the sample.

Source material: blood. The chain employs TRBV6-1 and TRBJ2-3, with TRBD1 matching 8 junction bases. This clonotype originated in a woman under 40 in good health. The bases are TGTGCCAGCAGTGAACAGGGGGCAACGGATACGCAGTATTTT. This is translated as CASSEQGATDTQYF.